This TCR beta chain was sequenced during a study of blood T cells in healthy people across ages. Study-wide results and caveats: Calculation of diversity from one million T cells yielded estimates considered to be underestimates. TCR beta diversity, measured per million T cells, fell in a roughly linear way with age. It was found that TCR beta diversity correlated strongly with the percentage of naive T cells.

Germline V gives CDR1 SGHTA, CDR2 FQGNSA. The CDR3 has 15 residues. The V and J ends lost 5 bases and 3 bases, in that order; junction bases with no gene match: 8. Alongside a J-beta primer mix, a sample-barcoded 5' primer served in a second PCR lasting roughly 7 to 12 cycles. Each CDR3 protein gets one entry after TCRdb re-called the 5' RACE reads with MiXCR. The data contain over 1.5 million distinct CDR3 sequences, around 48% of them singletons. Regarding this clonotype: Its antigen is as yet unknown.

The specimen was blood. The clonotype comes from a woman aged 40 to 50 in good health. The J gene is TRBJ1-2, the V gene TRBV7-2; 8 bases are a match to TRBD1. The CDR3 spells CASSTRQGYDYGYTF. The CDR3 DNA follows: TGTGCCAGCAGCACAAGACAGGGGTATGACTATGGCTACACCTTC.